This is a list of T cell receptor beta chains from one sample in a study of blood T cell repertoires in COVID-19. Libraries were prepared by immunoSEQ multiplex PCR; TCRdb keeps only in-frame clonotypes and omits some of them. The repertoire has 230,000 or so clones, 83% of them found once; the top ten carry roughly 8.7%. The sequencing input was peripheral blood. The origin of the receptors is a man aged 35-49 years with active or convalescent COVID-19. Both conserved end residues are part of each CDR3. Each record gives: V gene, D gene, J gene, CDR3 DNA, CDR3 protein. A D gene is named only where the DNA matches it firmly.

TRBV18	NA	TRBJ1-1	TGTGCCAGCTCACTTAAGTCAGGAAGTGAAATCGCTGAAGCTTTCTTT	CASSLKSGSEIAEAFF
TRBV11-2	TRBD1	TRBJ2-3	TGTGCCAGCAGCTCCGCGGCAGGGGGCGGTTACAGCACAGATACGCAGTATTTT	CASSSAAGGGYSTDTQYF
TRBV7-3	TRBD2	TRBJ2-7	TGTGCCAGCGACGAGACTAGCGGGGGGTGGAGCTCCTACGAGCAGTACTTC	CASDETSGGWSSYEQYF
TRBV4-1	TRBD1	TRBJ1-1	TGCGCCAGCAGCCAATTGGATCGGACAGGGCCCGGCACTGAAGCTTTCTTT	CASSQLDRTGPGTEAFF
TRBV28	NA	TRBJ1-2	TGTGCCAGCAGTTCCCCTAGTACGGGTGGCTACACCTTC	CASSSPSTGGYTF
TRBV19	NA	TRBJ1-2	TGTGCCAGTAGTATAGAACAGGGCTGGGGCTACACCTTC	CASSIEQGWGYTF
TRBV7-9	TRBD2	TRBJ2-7	TGTGCCAGCAGTTTACCGGGACTAGCTAACTACGAGCAGTACTTC	CASSLPGLANYEQYF
TRBV6-5	NA	TRBJ1-2	TGTGCCAGCAGTTATGGCCGGAGGACGTCCAATGGCTACACCTTC	CASSYGRRTSNGYTF
TRBV7-9	TRBD1	TRBJ1-2	TGTGCCAGCACCACCGACAGGGGGGGCGGCTACACCTTC	CASTTDRGGGYTF
TRBV7-8	NA	TRBJ2-2	TGTGCCAGCAGCACATCCGGGACAACGAACACCGGGGAGCTGTTTTTT	CASSTSGTTNTGELFF
TRBV19	TRBD1	TRBJ2-5	TGTGCCAGTAGTACCGGACAGGGTCTTCGGGAGACCCAGTACTTC	CASSTGQGLRETQYF